The sample holds a few counts of the clone carrying this TCR beta chain. Antigen: not known. The data belong to a study of CD8 T cells in ankylosing spondylitis. Whole-study findings and limits: Ankylosing spondylitis blood seemed to carry a telltale TCR beta motif made of fewer than ten highly homologous variants.

The authors made TCR beta libraries by quantitative 5'-RACE with molecular barcodes. TCRdb re-analysed the 5' RACE reads in MiXCR, keeping a single row per CDR3 protein. The sample contains 500,000 to 650,000 distinct CDR3 sequences, approximately 5.3% of which appear only once. The CDR3 loop spans 16 amino acids. The germline V gene encodes CDR1 SNHLY and CDR2 FYNNEI. The V gene end was trimmed by 2 bases and the J gene end by 0 bases; junction bases not matched to a gene: 4. The chain links TRBV2 to TRBJ2-4; 7 nucleotides match TRBD1. The sequenced material came from blood, either unsorted or a sorted T cell fraction (not recorded which). The source of this sequence is a male donor with ankylosing spondylitis. The CDR3 protein is CASSERSGGAKNIQYF. The CDR3 DNA reads as TGTGCCAGCAGTGAAAGGTCAGGGGGAGCCAAAAACATTCAGTACTTC.